This TCR beta chain was observed in a study of PD-1 blockade in classical Hodgkin lymphoma. Whole-study findings and limits: Complete responders possessed baseline diversity comparable to newly diagnosed patients. Still unresolved is the cause of the repertoire differences, which may be disease activity or prior therapy.

The germline V and J ends were trimmed by 1 base and 8 bases, with 7 bases remaining between them. Germline CDR1 is SGHKS and CDR2 is YYEKEE (reference sequence). The CDR3 totals 13 residues. All trial patients relapsed after autologous stem cell transplantation. Patients had relapsed/refractory classical Hodgkin lymphoma with complete response, partial response or progressive disease as best response. Profiling relied on immunoSEQ multiplex PCR, and the TCRdb table lists in-frame clones only, not all of them. Of about 23,000 clones listed, approximately 78% are singletons. Concerning this clone itself: Its target is unknown.

The chain carries TRBV5-5 and TRBJ1-6, with D unclear. Sequenced here: peripheral blood mononuclear cells (PBMCs), sampled before the second cycle of nivolumab. The clonotype comes from a human donor with classical Hodgkin lymphoma. CDR3 sequence reads: CASSLSSDSPLHF. Here the CDR3 DNA reads TGTGCCAGCAGCTTGTCTTCTGATTCACCCCTCCACTTT.